Below are 28 T cell receptor beta chains sequenced from a single sample in a study of blood T cell repertoires in COVID-19 (dated by TCRdb to 2018 to 2021). Library preparation used the immunoSEQ multiplex PCR assay. The source is immuneACCESS, and TCRdb retained only in-frame sequences with V and J called. Part of the clones is not carried over; for the studies checked, unresolved V genes explain less than half of this, and the remainder is unexplained. This sample has around 250,000 clones in its table, and approximately 82% of those were observed once. The ten largest clones represent roughly 3.4% of the sample. The specimen was peripheral blood. These receptors all stem from a young woman with acute or convalescent COVID-19.

This chain joins TRBV2 and TRBJ2-1, with D perhaps matching TRBD2 (6 bases). This CDR3 has 17 residues. Germline V lookup: CDR1 SNHLY, CDR2 FYNNEI. Trimming took off 6 bases at V and 4 bases at J, with 22 bases between the two ends. Here the CDR3 reads CASSERGLALPYNEQFF. The CDR3 DNA sequence: TGTGCCAGCAGCGAGCGCGGGCTAGCGCTCCCTTACAATGAGCAGTTCTTC.

V usage is TRBV27 and J usage is TRBJ2-3; D call uncertain. CDR3 length: 15 residues. Trimming removed 6 bases from V and 0 bases from J, with 13 bases in between. Germline V gene data show CDR1 as MNHEY and CDR2 as SMNVEV (reference sequence). CDR3 loop: CASRVLPGSTDTQYF. The CDR3 coding sequence is TGTGCCAGCAGAGTCCTCCCCGGGAGCACAGATACGCAGTATTTT.

The J gene is TRBJ2-1, the V gene TRBV28; 11 nucleotides align to TRBD2. CDR3 length: 17 residues. Germline-derived CDR1 and CDR2 are MDHEN and SYDVKM. V lost 3 bases to trimming and J lost 4 bases; unmatched junction nucleotides: 8. CDR3 nucleotides: TGTGCCAGCAGTTTCCCCATCGGACTAGCGGGTTACAATGAGCAGTTCTTC. It yields the protein CASSFPIGLAGYNEQFF. Full variable domain (outside the CDR3, taken from reference TRBV28 and TRBJ2-1): DVKVTQSSRYLVKRTGEKVFLECVQDMDHENMFWYRQDPGLGLRLIYFSYDVKMKEKGDIPEGYSVSREKKERFSLILESASTNQTSMYLCASSFPIGLAGYNEQFFGPGTRLTVL.

The chain combines TRBV4-1 with TRBJ2-5; TRBD2 is a possible D gene (5 bases). This CDR3 contains 14 residues. Germline V gives CDR1 MGHRA, CDR2 YSYEKL. The V and J ends lost 0 bases and 7 bases respectively, with 12 bases between them. The CDR3 spells CASSQEERSGTQYF. The CDR3 nucleotides read TGCGCCAGCAGCCAAGAAGAGCGGTCAGGGACCCAGTACTTC.

The rearrangement joins TRBV10-3 to TRBJ2-7; 12 nucleotides match TRBD2. J lost 2 bases, V lost 10 bases, and 15 bases had no gene match. This CDR3 has 17 residues. Germline V lookup: CDR1 ENHRY, CDR2 SYGVKD. The chain's CDR3 is CATGGDGTSGYPYEQYF. The CDR3 DNA sequence: TGTGCCACTGGGGGGGATGGGACTAGCGGGTATCCCTACGAGCAGTACTTC.

The rearrangement links TRBV9 to TRBJ2-5, with a tentative D call TRBD2 (5 bases). The CDR3 spans 14 residues. Germline CDR1 is SGDLS and CDR2 is YYNGEE. Between the trimmed V and J ends, which lost 0 bases and 4 bases, there was a span of 10 bases. CDR3 amino acids: CASSVGMGVETQYF. As DNA, the CDR3 is TGTGCCAGCAGCGTAGGTATGGGAGTAGAGACCCAGTACTTC.

The V and J genes are TRBV15 and TRBJ2-1; 9 bases are shared with TRBD2. The germline V gene has CDR1 LNHNV and CDR2 YYDKDF (reference sequence). This CDR3 spans 17 amino acids. Trimming took 0 bases from V and 6 from J; bases not matched to a gene: 9. The CDR3 here is CATSREGAAGGSNEQFF. The CDR3 coding sequence is TGTGCCACCAGCAGAGAGGGAGCAGCGGGAGGAAGCAATGAGCAGTTCTTC.

The J gene is TRBJ2-2, the V gene TRBV19; D perhaps matches TRBD2 (6 bases). Per germline, CDR1 LNHDA and CDR2 SQIVND (reference sequence). Trimming removed 3 bases at V and 4 bases at J, with 12 bases between. CDR3 length: 15 residues. The CDR3 coding sequence is TGTGCCAGTAGTATTGGAGGGATTCGCACCGGGGAGCTGTTTTTT. Its translation is CASSIGGIRTGELFF.

By share, this clone ranks as large (0.1 to 1%). V gene TRBV4-3 combines with J gene TRBJ1-5, with D hard to call. Deletions cut 2 bases from V and 0 bases from J, with 11 bases between. This CDR3 is 16 amino acids long. Germline assignment: CDR1 LGHNA and CDR2 YSLEER. CDR3 nucleotide sequence: TGCGCCAGCAGCCAATATCGGGGAGGTAGCAATCAGCCCCAGCATTTT. Translated, it gives CASSQYRGGSNQPQHF.

This clone has a handful of counts. The chain recombines TRBV5-5 with TRBJ1-1; D is perhaps TRBD1 (6 bases). The CDR3 is 18 amino acids. V lost 1 base and J 4 bases, leaving 23 bases between the germline ends. Germline assignment: CDR1 SGHKS and CDR2 YYEKEE (reference sequence). CDR3 residues: CASSLRSQGGSQLTEAFF. In nucleotides, the CDR3 is TGTGCCAGCAGCTTGCGTTCACAGGGTGGCTCCCAGCTCACTGAAGCTTTCTTT.

This chain uses TRBV30 with TRBJ2-6, with TRBD1 matching over 8 bases. In germline, CDR1 is GTSNPN, CDR2 SVGIG (reference sequence). J was trimmed by 0 bases and V by 6 bases; bases with no gene match: 13. The CDR3 covers 18 residues. The CDR3: CACTSRGQEYSGANVLTF. The CDR3 nucleotides are TGTGCCTGCACATCACGGGGACAGGAGTACTCTGGGGCCAACGTCCTGACTTTC.

The V call is TRBV9, the J call TRBJ2-3; 7 bases match TRBD2. Losses at the gene ends were 0 bases for V and 5 bases for J; bases not matched to a gene: 3. The CDR3 length is 14 residues. Per the germline V gene, CDR1 is SGDLS and CDR2 is YYNGEE. CDR3 coding DNA: TGTGCCAGCAGCGTAGGAGCTAGCGGAGATACGCAGTATTTT. As protein: CASSVGASGDTQYF. The entire variable domain, with the rest obtained from reference TRBV9 and TRBJ2-3, is as follows: DSGVTQTPKHLITATGQRVTLRCSPRSGDLSVYWYQQSLDQGLQFLIQYYNGEERAKGNILERFSAQQFPDLHSELNLSSLELGDSALYFCASSVGASGDTQYFGPGTRLTVL.

The gene calls are TRBV27 and TRBJ2-7; 9 bases match TRBD2. CDR3 length: 14 residues. CDR1 and CDR2 (germline): MNHEY, SMNVEV (reference sequence). V trimming: 8 bases; J trimming: 2 bases; junction bases outside the gene matches: 7. The CDR3 region is CASGASGVTYEQYF. The CDR3 DNA follows: TGTGCCAGCGGTGCTAGCGGGGTGACCTACGAGCAGTACTTC.

This sequence joins TRBV3-1 (or the pseudogene TRBV3-2) and TRBJ2-3; 7 bases are shared with TRBD2. The CDR3 has 17 residues. Germline V CDR1 and CDR2: LGHDT, YNNKEL (reference sequence). V shed 0 bases, J shed 3 bases, and the junction held 9 bases outside the gene matches. This chain's CDR3 is CASSQDPREAGTDTQYF. CDR3 in DNA: TGTGCCAGCAGCCAAGATCCCCGGGAGGCGGGGACAGATACGCAGTATTTT.

The rearrangement uses TRBV11-3 and TRBJ2-1, with TRBD2 identical over 14 bases. V shed 1 base and J 6 bases; nucleotides not matched to a gene: 2. Per germline, CDR1 SGHNT and CDR2 YENEEA. This CDR3 spans 16 amino acids. The CDR3 loop is CASSLGGTSGGNEQFF. The DNA of the CDR3 is TGTGCCAGCAGCTTAGGTGGGACTAGCGGGGGCAATGAGCAGTTCTTC. Drawing the rest from reference TRBV11-3 and TRBJ2-1, the complete variable domain is EAGVVQSPRYKIIEKKQPVAFWCNPISGHNTLYWYLQNLGQGPELLIRYENEEAVDDSQLPKDRFSAERLKGVDSTLKIQPAELGDSAVYLCASSLGGTSGGNEQFFGPGTRLTVL.

The V and J genes are TRBV7-9 and TRBJ2-5, with a tentative D call TRBD2 (5 bases). Per the germline V gene, CDR1 is SEHNR and CDR2 is FQNEAQ (reference sequence). Trimming took off 5 bases at V and 5 bases at J, with 12 bases between the two ends. The CDR3 is 13 residues long. The DNA of the CDR3 is TGTGCCAGCAGCAGAGGGCAGGCTGAGACCCAGTACTTC. Protein: CASSRGQAETQYF. The whole variable domain, remainder taken from reference TRBV7-9 and TRBJ2-5, is DTGVSQNPRHKITKRGQNVTFRCDPISEHNRLYWYRQTLGQGPEFLTYFQNEAQLEKSRLLSDRFSAERPKGSFSTLEIQRTEQGDSAMYLCASSRGQAETQYFGPGTRLLVL.

The chain recombines TRBV9 with TRBJ1-1; no clear D gene. V gave up 4 bases and J gave up 1 base, with 8 bases separating them. CDR3 length: 13 residues. Germline values: CDR1 SGDLS, CDR2 YYNGEE. The CDR3 DNA is TGTGCCAGCAGCCCGGGATCGAACACTGAAGCTTTCTTT. It codes for CASSPGSNTEAFF.

CDR3 DNA sequence: TGTGCCAGCGGCAGGACAGGGATGAACACTGAAGCTTTCTTT. Residues: CASGRTGMNTEAFF. V and J are TRBV18 and TRBJ1-1; 8 bases agree with TRBD1. Germline V gene data show CDR1 as KGHSH and CDR2 as LQKENI. The CDR3 is made up of 14 amino acids. The trim removed 8 bases at V and 0 bases at J, leaving 5 bases unmatched.

This rearrangement joins TRBV11-2 to TRBJ1-1; the D gene is possibly TRBD1 (5 bases). The CDR3 runs 15 residues. The germline gives CDR1 SGHAT, CDR2 FQNNGV. Trimming cost V 4 bases and J 3 bases, with 15 bases left between them. CDR3 protein: CASSSGQGADTEAFF. The CDR3, as DNA: TGTGCCAGCAGCTCTGGACAAGGGGCCGACACTGAAGCTTTCTTT.

The chain has TRBV27 and TRBJ2-3, with D maybe TRBD1 (5 bases). Between the trimmed V and J ends, which lost 0 bases and 6 bases, there was a span of 10 bases. The CDR3 sequence is 14 residues long. The germline CDR1 and CDR2 sequences are MNHEY and SMNVEV (reference sequence). The CDR3 nucleotides read TGTGCCAGCAGTTTATCCGGACACTCGGATACGCAGTATTTT. Protein: CASSLSGHSDTQYF.

This clone was observed once. The chain couples TRBV25-1 to TRBJ1-5, with TRBD1 matching 8 bases. V lost 9 bases and J lost 3; bases outside the gene matches: 7. The CDR3 has 14 amino acids. Germline V gene data show CDR1 as MGHDK and CDR2 as SYGVNS. CDR3 sequence (DNA): TGTGCCAGTACAGGGGGAGGCAACAATCAGCCCCAGCATTTT. It is translated as CASTGGGNNQPQHF.

The J gene is TRBJ2-1, the V gene TRBV7-2; D call uncertain. The CDR3 totals 15 residues. Germline CDR1 and CDR2: SGHTA and FQGNSA. Trimming cost V 0 bases and J 2 bases, with 8 bases left between them. In nucleotides, the CDR3 is TGTGCCAGCAGCTTAGCCCAGTACCCCTACAATGAGCAGTTCTTC. It codes for CASSLAQYPYNEQFF.

This rearrangement joins TRBV29-1 to TRBJ1-3; TRBD1 might be the D (6 bases). CDR1 is SQVTM and CDR2 is ANQGSEA in the germline V gene. The CDR3 is made up of 14 amino acids. The ends were cut back, 6 bases at V and 2 bases at J, with 14 bases in the middle. CDR3 amino acids: CSVSEQGAGNTIYF. The DNA of the CDR3 is TGCAGCGTATCGGAACAGGGAGCTGGAAACACCATATATTTT.

This chain links TRBV18 with TRBJ2-2; no definite D call. Germline V gene lookup returns CDR1 KGHSH and CDR2 LQKENI. Trimming took off 2 bases at V and 4 bases at J, with 8 bases between the two ends. This CDR3 has 14 residues. The CDR3 reads CASSPDTFTGELFF. The CDR3 nucleotides are TGTGCCAGCTCACCAGACACCTTCACCGGGGAGCTGTTTTTT.

J is TRBJ2-5 and V is TRBV7-2; 8 bases are a match to TRBD1. The J segment lost 4 bases and the V segment lost 5 bases, leaving 12 bases of the junction unmatched. The CDR3 has 16 residues. Germline V CDR1 and CDR2: SGHTA, FQGNSA. DNA for the CDR3: TGTGCCAGCAGCACTGCCGGCAGGGGGCGCGGAGAGACCCAGTACTTC. It codes for CASSTAGRGRGETQYF. Based on the CDR3 plus reference TRBV7-2 and TRBJ2-5, the full variable domain is GAGVSQSPSNKVTEKGKDVELRCDPISGHTALYWYRQSLGQGLEFLIYFQGNSAPDKSGLPSDRFSAERTGGSVSTLTIQRTQQEDSAVYLCASSTAGRGRGETQYFGPGTRLLVL.

J is TRBJ2-7 and V is TRBV19, with 10 bases identical to TRBD1. CDR3 size: 14 residues. V lost 8 bases, J lost 3 bases, and 7 bases stayed unmatched. Germline V gene lookup returns CDR1 LNHDA and CDR2 SQIVND (reference sequence). The CDR3 DNA sequence: TGTGCCAGTCAGCCGGGACAGGGGAACTACGAGCAGTACTTC. It encodes CASQPGQGNYEQYF.

In this sample, this clone turned up many times. This chain joins TRBV7-6 and TRBJ2-3; TRBD2 aligns across 12 bases. Trimming at V came to 5 bases and at J to 0 bases, leaving 6 bases not matched to a gene. This CDR3 comprises 17 residues. Germline values: CDR1 SGHVS, CDR2 FNYEAQ. This CDR3 is CASSPLAGGTSTDTQYF. The CDR3 DNA sequence: TGTGCCAGCAGCCCGCTAGCGGGAGGGACTAGCACAGATACGCAGTATTTT.

This chain links TRBV19 with TRBJ1-2; a weak D match, TRBD1 (5 bases). This CDR3 has 15 amino acids. V was cut by 2 bases and J by 1 base, with 11 bases left in between. The germline V gene encodes CDR1 LNHDA and CDR2 SQIVND (reference sequence). The CDR3 nucleotides read TGTGCCAGTAGTATAAGGGGCAGGGATAACTATGGCTACACCTTC. Encoded protein: CASSIRGRDNYGYTF. Complete variable domain (other parts from reference TRBV19 and TRBJ1-2): DGGITQSPKYLFRKEGQNVTLSCEQNLNHDAMYWYRQDPGQGLRLIYYSQIVNDFQKGDIAEGYSVSREKKESFPLTVTSAQKNPTAFYLCASSIRGRDNYGYTFGSGTRLTVV.